This T cell receptor (beta chain) came from a study of graft-versus-host responses after intestinal transplantation. Whole-study context: Every recipient had anti-thymocyte globulin induction and roughly three years of tacrolimus plus steroids.

The data were produced by immunoSEQ multiplex PCR, yet TCRdb's version contains in-frame clones alone and is incomplete. Of roughly 110,000 clones in the sample, roughly 92% are singletons; the top ten hold approximately 0.25%. Trimming removed 6 bases from V and 6 bases from J, with 17 bases in between. CDR1 and CDR2 (germline): MNHNS, SASEGT. This CDR3 spans 15 amino acids. A note on this clone: Its antigen remains unknown.

General study results and limits: With peak circulating GvH clone levels came an association with early post-transplant HvG declines. Subjects displaying graft-donor T cell macrochimerism possessed elevated graft-versus-host to host-versus-graft clonal ratios inside allografts.

The source is a human donor who was the organ donor for an intestinal transplant. This specimen consisted of unstimulated CD4+ T cells sorted from spleen or lymph node cells, obtained before transplant. This chain uses TRBV6-1 with TRBJ1-4; maybe TRBD1 (6 bases). The CDR3 sequence is CASSRGVGQYEKLFF. In nucleotides, the CDR3 is TGTGCCAGCAGCCGAGGGGTCGGACAGTATGAAAAACTGTTTTTT.